Listed here are 15 T cell receptor beta chains from one sample, sequenced in a study of T cells in Graves' hyperthyroidism and ophthalmopathy (dated by TCRdb to the late 2010s). Library construction relied on multiplex PCR. Sequencer: Illumina HiSeq 2000. The TCR beta CDR3 regions were amplified from RNA transcripts. For the first round of RT-PCR on the TCR CDR3, the HTBI primer set was used together with the Qiagen OneStep RT-PCR kit. TCRdb trimmed the raw reads at Q25, called clones with MiXCR and kept productive beta chains. Identical CDR3 protein sequences are pooled into one entry, listed with their most common genes and DNA. A total of about 250,000 distinct CDR3 sequences appear in this sample, approximately 14% of them only once. The biggest ten clones account for around 30% of the sample. Specimen: blood. The receptors were gathered from a woman aged 45-60 years with Graves' hyperthyroidism that later progressed to Graves' ophthalmopathy.

This chain connects TRBV18 to TRBJ2-1, with D possibly matching TRBD1 (5 bases). The length of the CDR3 is 14 residues. Looked up from germline, CDR1 is KGHSH and CDR2 is LQKENI. With 8 bases removed from V and 0 bases from J, the gap between germline ends came to 11 bases. In nucleotides, the CDR3 is TGTGCCAGCGCCGGCGGACACTCCTACAATGAGCAGTTCTTC. Residues: CASAGGHSYNEQFF. Combining the CDR3 with reference TRBV18 and TRBJ2-1 gives the whole variable domain NAGVMQNPRHLVRRRGQEARLRCSPMKGHSHVYWYRQLPEEGLKFMVYLQKENIIDESGMPKERFSAEFPKEGPSILRIQQVVRGDSAAYFCASAGGHSYNEQFFGPGTRLTVL.

In its sample, this clonotype was seen many times. The chain is built from TRBV9 and TRBJ2-2; perhaps TRBD1 as D (5 bases). V lost 5 bases to trimming and J lost 1 base, with 15 bases between them. The CDR3 is 16 amino acids. CDR1 and CDR2 (germline): SGDLS, YYNGEE. Here the CDR3 reads CASSPRAHLNTGELFF. The DNA for the CDR3 is TGTGCCAGCAGTCCCAGGGCACACCTGAACACCGGGGAGCTGTTTTTT. Full variable domain (rest looked up from reference TRBV9 and TRBJ2-2): DSGVTQTPKHLITATGQRVTLRCSPRSGDLSVYWYQQSLDQGLQFLIQYYNGEERAKGNILERFSAQQFPDLHSELNLSSLELGDSALYFCASSPRAHLNTGELFFGEGSRLTVL.

A few counts support this clonotype. V usage is TRBV7-3 and J usage is TRBJ1-2; perhaps TRBD1 as D (5 bases). V shed 0 bases and J shed 11 bases, with 16 bases lying between them. The CDR3 covers 14 residues. Germline-derived CDR1 and CDR2 are SGHTA and FQGTGA. The chain's CDR3 is CASSLTGGGGTYTF. The CDR3 nucleotides are TGTGCCAGCAGCTTAACGGGCGGTGGAGGGACTTACACCTTC.

This clonotype was detected only a few times. A junction boundary mismatches the germline segment, possibly from a read error. The chain recombines TRBV2 with TRBJ2-1, with D perhaps assigned TRBD1 or TRBD2 (6 bases each). This CDR3 contains 14 residues. Germline values: CDR1 SNHLY, CDR2 FYNNEI. The chain's CDR3 is CASTEGDFYNGQFF. The CDR3 nucleotides read TGTGCCAGCACGGAGGGGGACTTTTACAATGGGCAGTTCTTC.

This sequence joins TRBV2 and TRBJ2-5; 14 bases fit TRBD2. Germline assignment: CDR1 SNHLY and CDR2 FYNNEI. This CDR3 is built from 16 residues. Unmatched junction bases numbered 4, after V lost 5 bases and J lost 2 bases. The CDR3 sequence: CASSPTSGRGQETQYF. Written as DNA, the CDR3 is TGTGCCAGCAGTCCGACTAGCGGGAGGGGTCAAGAGACCCAGTACTTC.

The genes are TRBV12-3 or TRBV12-4 and TRBJ2-3; 8 nucleotides agree with TRBD1. After removal of 6 bases from V and 7 bases from J, the junction contained 9 bases not matched to a gene. This CDR3 spans 14 amino acids. CDR3 bases: TGTGCCAGCAGCTACGGACAGGGTAGATATACGCAGTATTTT. Translated: CASSYGQGRYTQYF.

This clonotype was seen repeatedly, ten times or more. The rearrangement uses TRBV2 and TRBJ1-4; tentative D call: TRBD1 (6 bases). Trimming pared 6 bases from V and 6 bases from J, leaving 14 bases between. CDR3 length: 14 amino acids. Per the germline V gene, CDR1 is SNHLY and CDR2 is FYNNEI. The CDR3 region is CASRWTESDEKLFF. CDR3 DNA: TGTGCCAGCAGATGGACAGAGTCGGATGAAAAACTGTTTTTT.

The table lists this clonotype with many counts. The CDR3 loop is CSARARPATNEKLFF. The CDR3 DNA follows: TGCAGTGCTAGAGCCAGGCCTGCAACTAATGAAAAACTGTTTTTT. The chain employs TRBV20-1 and TRBJ1-4; D not resolved. Germline V lookup: CDR1 DFQATT, CDR2 SNEGSKA (reference sequence). The germline V and J ends were trimmed by 1 base and 0 bases, with 9 bases remaining between them. This CDR3 region has 15 residues.

This clonotype was counted many times. This sequence joins TRBV7-9 and TRBJ2-1; tentatively, D is TRBD2 (6 bases). Trimming removed 5 bases from V and 9 bases from J, with 17 bases in between. Germline V gene sequence: CDR1 SEHNR, CDR2 FQNEAQ (reference sequence). CDR3 length: 14 residues. The CDR3 DNA sequence: TGTGCCAGCAGCCCTCAGGCGGGGAAGAGTGAGCAGTTCTTC. Its translation is CASSPQAGKSEQFF.

This clonotype was detected many times. The chain employs TRBV28 and TRBJ1-6; D not resolved. The CDR3 covers 13 residues. CDR1 MDHEN and CDR2 SYDVKM come from the germline V gene. V lost 3 bases to trimming and J lost 8 bases, with 8 bases between them. CDR3 region: CASSFVVDSPLHF. Written as DNA, the CDR3 is TGTGCCAGCAGTTTTGTTGTGGATTCACCCCTCCACTTT.

Ten or more counts support this clonotype. This chain joins TRBV28 and TRBJ1-2; D call uncertain. Trimming took 2 bases from V and 0 from J, leaving 4 bases between them. The CDR3 loop spans 13 amino acids. CDR1 is MDHEN, CDR2 SYDVKM, per germline. The CDR3 DNA sequence: TGTGCCAGCAGTTTAAGGCCTAACTATGGCTACACCTTC. It yields the protein CASSLRPNYGYTF.

In its sample, this clonotype was seen a few times. The V gene is TRBV7-9, the J gene TRBJ2-7; either TRBD1 or TRBD2 may fit D (5 bases each). This CDR3 has 16 residues. Germline-derived CDR1 and CDR2 are SEHNR and FQNEAQ (reference sequence). V was pared by 3 bases and J by 1 base, with 16 bases between. The CDR3 loop reads CASSFAVGTASYEQYF. The CDR3 nucleotides are TGTGCCAGCAGCTTTGCCGTCGGGACGGCATCCTACGAGCAGTACTTC.

This clonotype was observed at least ten times. This chain links TRBV7-3 with TRBJ1-2, with a tentative D call TRBD1 (6 bases). The CDR3 length is 13 residues. V lost 5 bases and J 8 bases, leaving 15 bases between the germline ends. Germline V gene sequence: CDR1 SGHTA, CDR2 FQGTGA. The CDR3 DNA sequence: TGTGCCAGCAGCCGAAGGGGGGCGGAGGGCTACACCTTC. This sequence encodes CASSRRGAEGYTF.

This clonotype appeared many times. The chain combines TRBV3-1 with TRBJ2-5; tentatively, D is TRBD2 (6 bases). The germline gives CDR1 LGHDT, CDR2 YNNKEL (reference sequence). The V gene lost 5 bases and the J gene lost 3 bases, with 10 bases spanning the gap. This CDR3 contains 13 residues. The CDR3 sequence: CASSKGLKETQYF. The CDR3 DNA is TGTGCCAGCAGCAAGGGACTTAAAGAGACCCAGTACTTC.

This clonotype was counted many times. The CDR3 sequence: CASSLRAVVSYEQYF. CDR3 nucleotide sequence: TGTGCCAGCAGTTTAAGGGCAGTTGTTTCCTACGAGCAGTACTTC. The chain couples TRBV12-3 or TRBV12-4 to TRBJ2-7; D unclear. CDR3 length: 15 residues. V was cut by 2 bases and J by 1 base, with 12 bases left in between.